This T cell receptor (beta chain) was recorded in a study of radiotherapy plus CTLA-4 blockade in lung cancer. Study overall: Objective responses were seen in around 19% of patients, disease control in 25% to 35%.

Method: immunoSEQ multiplex PCR; TCRdb's copy keeps in-frame clones and lacks some. The sample records about 62,000 clones, approximately 80% being singletons. The CDR3 contains 16 residues. V was trimmed by 2 bases and J by 4 bases, leaving 17 bases between them. The germline gives CDR1 LGHNT, CDR2 FRNRAP. The chain carries TRBV12-5 and TRBJ1-1, with a weak D call TRBD1 (6 bases). The material sequenced was peripheral blood, taken from a patient treated with radiotherapy plus ipilimumab. The receptor was derived from a human donor with non-small cell lung cancer who had a complete response to radiotherapy plus ipilimumab. The DNA for the CDR3 is TGTGCTAGTGGTTTGACAAGGGGGAGGGCGGTCACTGAAGCTTTCTTT. It encodes CASGLTRGRAVTEAFF.